Presented here are 31 T cell receptor beta chains from one specimen sequenced in a study of PD-1 blockade in classical Hodgkin lymphoma. Time point noted: cycle 4 day 1 (C4D1), after 6 weeks of nivolumab. Relapse after autologous stem cell transplantation occurred in every patient, and brentuximab vedotin exposure varied. This table comes from immunoSEQ multiplex PCR, and its TCRdb copy is limited to in-frame clones, with some not included. The sample shows under 50,000 clones, around two thirds of them seen only once. The sequencing used peripheral blood mononuclear cells (PBMCs), collected before the fourth cycle of nivolumab. These receptors were taken from a human donor with classical Hodgkin lymphoma.

This clone showed up just a few times. The V call is TRBV30, the J call TRBJ1-6; no clear D gene. The CDR3 contains 15 residues. V lost 3 bases and J 7 bases, leaving 16 bases between the germline ends. Germline-derived CDR1 and CDR2 are GTSNPN and SVGIG (reference sequence). The CDR3 is CAWRTPAAGNSPLHF. CDR3 sequence (DNA): TGTGCCTGGAGGACCCCGGCGGCCGGGAATTCACCCCTCCACTTT.

This rearrangement joins TRBV5-4 to TRBJ2-1; D is uncertain. The CDR3 has 14 residues. Germline CDR1 and CDR2: SGHNT and YYREEE (reference sequence). Between the trimmed V and J ends, which lost 3 bases and 1 base, there was a span of 8 bases. The CDR3 region is CASSSGRSYNEQFF. In DNA form, the CDR3 reads TGTGCCAGCAGCTCGGGCAGATCCTACAATGAGCAGTTCTTC.

This chain links TRBV2 with TRBJ1-4, with a tentative D call TRBD1 (5 bases). Trimming removed 7 bases from V and 10 bases from J, with 13 bases in between. The CDR3 covers 12 residues. Germline loops: CDR1 SNHLY, CDR2 FYNNEI. The CDR3 sequence is CASTNRWGKLFF. The CDR3 DNA is TGTGCCAGCACCAACAGGTGGGGAAAACTGTTTTTT.

Note on this clone: Relative to the germline gene, one junction end is altered; a read error may explain this. The rearrangement links TRBV4-1 to TRBJ2-1; the D call may be TRBD1 or TRBD2 (5 bases each). CDR3 length: 15 residues. Germline V lookup: CDR1 MGHRA, CDR2 YSYEKL. Here the CDR3 DNA reads TGCGCCAGCAGCCAAACTGTGATCGGGGCCAATGGGCAGTTCTTC. Protein product: CASSQTVIGANGQFF.

About this clone itself: Within the sample, other DNA sequences also encode this same CDR3. This sequence joins TRBV19 and TRBJ1-5, with unresolved D. The germline V gene has CDR1 LNHDA and CDR2 SQIVND (reference sequence). The V end was cut by 3 bases, the J end by 1 base, with 7 bases between. The CDR3 contains 14 residues. The CDR3 DNA is TGTGCCAGTAGTATTGGTCAGAGCAATCAGCCCCAGCATTTT. Its translation is CASSIGQSNQPQHF.

The chain is built from TRBV28 and TRBJ1-5; no firm D call. The V gene's germline CDR1 is MDHEN and CDR2 SYDVKM. This CDR3 has 14 residues. The V end lost 5 bases, the J end lost 7 bases, and 15 bases lay between the germline ends. Here the CDR3 reads CASSPLMWTQPQHF. In nucleotides, the CDR3 is TGTGCCAGCAGTCCTCTGATGTGGACCCAGCCCCAGCATTTT.

This clone was detected a few times. This chain joins TRBV7-2 and TRBJ2-2; 7 bases align to TRBD2. The ends lost 1 base at V and 6 bases at J; junction bases unmatched: 2. This CDR3 is built from 14 residues. Germline loops: CDR1 SGHTA, CDR2 FQGNSA. CDR3 region: CASSLVGRSGELFF. In DNA form, the CDR3 reads TGTGCCAGCAGCTTAGTCGGGAGGTCCGGGGAGCTGTTTTTT.

Concerning this clone itself: An end of the junction does not agree with germline; a read error may underlie this. This chain joins TRBV7-6 and TRBJ2-7; either TRBD1 or TRBD2 may supply D (5 bases each). CDR3 size: 15 residues. CDR1 SGHVS and CDR2 FNYEAQ come from the germline V gene. The CDR3 coding sequence is TGTGCCAGCAGCTACGGTCGGGACGGGTCCCCCAGGATCATCTTC. Translated: CASSYGRDGSPRIIF.

This CDR3 is CASRARGRAADTQYF. The DNA for the CDR3 is TGTGCCAGCAGGGCGCGCGGGAGGGCCGCGGATACGCAGTATTTT. The chain combines TRBV6-5 with TRBJ2-3, with 9 bases fitting TRBD2. With 6 bases clipped from V and 6 bases from J, the junction kept 10 bases outside the gene matches. The CDR3 covers 15 residues. Germline lookup yields CDR1 MNHEY and CDR2 SVGAGI.

The chain carries TRBV6-5 and TRBJ2-3; 7 bases line up with TRBD2. CDR3 length equals 14 residues. CDR1 is MNHEY, CDR2 SVGAGI, per germline. With 7 bases clipped from V and 6 bases from J, the junction kept 10 bases outside the gene matches. CDR3 coding DNA: TGTGCCAGCACCCCCCCGGGACTATATGATACGCAGTATTTT. Its translation is CASTPPGLYDTQYF.

The gene calls are TRBV18 and TRBJ2-3; TRBD1 or TRBD2 may be the D gene (6 bases each). The germline V gene encodes CDR1 KGHSH and CDR2 LQKENI. The CDR3 totals 15 residues. The V gene lost 1 base and the J gene lost 3 bases, with 11 bases spanning the gap. Written as DNA, the CDR3 is TGTGCCAGCTCACCACGGGGGGCGCGTACAGATACGCAGTATTTT. Its protein is CASSPRGARTDTQYF.

This clone was observed once. The J gene is TRBJ2-1, the V gene TRBV27; maybe TRBD1 (5 bases). The CDR3 loop spans 16 amino acids. Germline V gene lookup returns CDR1 MNHEY and CDR2 SMNVEV (reference sequence). Trimming took off 3 bases at V and 0 bases at J, with 12 bases between the two ends. Here the CDR3 reads CASSFRALSSYNEQFF. CDR3 nucleotides: TGTGCCAGCAGTTTCAGGGCCCTGAGCTCCTACAATGAGCAGTTCTTC.

The rearrangement links TRBV19 to TRBJ2-7, with TRBD1 matching over 9 bases. CDR3 length: 15 amino acids. Germline V lookup: CDR1 LNHDA, CDR2 SQIVND (reference sequence). J gave up 5 bases and V 6 bases, and 11 bases lay outside the gene matches. In DNA, the CDR3 is TGTGCCAGTAGCTCGCGAAGGACAGGGGTAAACGAGCAGTACTTC. This codes for CASSSRRTGVNEQYF.

The chain links TRBV30 to TRBJ1-5; D is ambiguous. Germline V gene data show CDR1 as GTSNPN and CDR2 as SVGIG (reference sequence). This CDR3 spans 12 amino acids. V dropped 1 base and J dropped 0 bases, with 1 base sitting between them. CDR3 nucleotide sequence: TGTGCCTGGAGTGATAGCAATCAGCCCCAGCATTTT. Amino acids: CAWSDSNQPQHF.

The chain links TRBV28 to TRBJ2-6; no clear D. V lost 7 bases, J lost 0 bases, and 1 base lay in between. CDR1 MDHEN and CDR2 SYDVKM come from the germline V gene. The CDR3 has 12 amino acids. The DNA of the CDR3 is TGTGCCAGCAACTCTGGGGCCAACGTCCTGACTTTC. As protein: CASNSGANVLTF. The complete variable domain, with remaining parts taken from reference TRBV28 and TRBJ2-6, reads DVKVTQSSRYLVKRTGEKVFLECVQDMDHENMFWYRQDPGLGLRLIYFSYDVKMKEKGDIPEGYSVSREKKERFSLILESASTNQTSMYLCASNSGANVLTFGAGSRLTVL.

This clone was detected a few times. The gene calls are TRBV19 and TRBJ1-1, with D maybe TRBD1 (6 bases). CDR3 length equals 16 residues. V lost 5 bases and J lost 3, with 19 bases in between. Per germline, CDR1 LNHDA and CDR2 SQIVND (reference sequence). The CDR3 coding sequence is TGTGCCAGTAGTCCATACAGTCGGGGGGCGGACACTGAAGCTTTCTTT. It codes for CASSPYSRGADTEAFF.

V is TRBV10-1 and J is TRBJ1-1; D is uncertain. Trimming cost V 8 bases and J 0 bases, with 10 bases left between them. Per the germline V gene, CDR1 is WNHNN and CDR2 is SYGVQD (reference sequence). The CDR3 extends over 13 amino acids. CDR3 nucleotide sequence: TGCGCCAGCCGTGTCAACATGAACACTGAAGCTTTCTTT. Its translation is CASRVNMNTEAFF.

The J gene is TRBJ2-3, the V gene TRBV5-1; possibly TRBD2 for D (6 bases). The length of the CDR3 is 15 residues. V lost 3 bases to trimming and J lost 0 bases, with 11 bases between them. From germline, CDR1 is SGHRS and CDR2 YFSETQ. CDR3 nucleotide sequence: TGCGCCAGCAGCTCGGGGAGGACTAGCACAGATACGCAGTATTTT. It specifies CASSSGRTSTDTQYF.

The chain carries TRBV5-5 and TRBJ1-2, with 9 bases matching TRBD1. The germline CDR1 and CDR2 sequences are SGHKS and YYEKEE (reference sequence). V shed 3 bases, J shed 3 bases, and the junction held 6 bases outside the gene matches. The CDR3 spans 15 residues. CDR3 nucleotides: TGTGCCAGCAGCTCTGGACAGGGGCCTGACTATGGCTACACCTTC. As protein: CASSSGQGPDYGYTF.

This clone was seen many times. The rearrangement joins TRBV5-6 to TRBJ1-5; perhaps TRBD1 as D (5 bases). The germline V gene has CDR1 SGHDT and CDR2 YYEEEE. V lost 5 bases and J 9 bases, leaving 15 bases between the germline ends. The CDR3 consists of 13 residues. The CDR3 sequence: CASSIEPQGPQHF. In DNA, the CDR3 is TGTGCCAGCAGTATTGAACCCCAGGGGCCCCAGCATTTT.

The chain recombines TRBV27 with TRBJ2-5; no clear D gene. The CDR3 has 13 amino acids. V was shortened by 0 bases and J by 7 bases, with 9 bases between the two germline ends. Germline V gene lookup returns CDR1 MNHEY and CDR2 SMNVEV (reference sequence). In DNA form, the CDR3 reads TGTGCCAGCAGTTTATCCTCCCGGGTGACCCAGTACTTC. Protein: CASSLSSRVTQYF.

This sequence joins TRBV28 and TRBJ2-3; 11 bases align to TRBD2. Looked up from germline, CDR1 is MDHEN and CDR2 is SYDVKM. The CDR3 spans 21 residues. With 3 bases clipped from V and 6 bases from J, the junction kept 23 bases outside the gene matches. The CDR3 nucleotides read TGTGCCAGCAGTTTCCCCACATCCAAACTAGCGGGAGAGGTGGGATCCGATACGCAGTATTTT. Translation: CASSFPTSKLAGEVGSDTQYF. Filled out from reference TRBV28 and TRBJ2-3, the complete variable domain reads DVKVTQSSRYLVKRTGEKVFLECVQDMDHENMFWYRQDPGLGLRLIYFSYDVKMKEKGDIPEGYSVSREKKERFSLILESASTNQTSMYLCASSFPTSKLAGEVGSDTQYFGPGTRLTVL.

The J gene is TRBJ2-1, the V gene TRBV2, with 9 bases matching TRBD2. There are 15 residues in the CDR3. The ends lost 7 bases at V and 0 bases at J; junction bases unmatched: 4. CDR1 and CDR2 (germline): SNHLY, FYNNEI. CDR3: CASTDSGSSYNEQFF. CDR3 nucleotide sequence: TGTGCCAGCACCGATAGCGGGAGCTCCTACAATGAGCAGTTCTTC.

The V gene is TRBV6-6, the J gene TRBJ2-7; TRBD1 matches 11 bases. The CDR3 is 14 amino acids. Germline-derived CDR1 and CDR2 are MNHNY and SVGAGI (reference sequence). Trimming cost V 6 bases and J 2 bases; bases outside gene matches: 3. In DNA form, the CDR3 reads TGTGCCAGCAGCGGACAGGGGGCACCCTACGAGCAGTACTTC. Its translation: CASSGQGAPYEQYF.

In its sample, this clone was seen a few times. This chain links TRBV5-1 with TRBJ2-4, with 9 bases identical to TRBD1. The ends lost 0 bases at V and 6 bases at J; junction bases unmatched: 10. The CDR3 is made up of 17 amino acids. From germline, CDR1 is SGHRS and CDR2 YFSETQ. The CDR3 loop reads CASSLGQGGAGRNIQYF. CDR3 bases: TGCGCCAGCAGCTTGGGACAGGGGGGCGCGGGTAGAAACATTCAGTACTTC.

This clone was seen more than once but under ten times. The rearrangement joins TRBV6-5 to TRBJ2-7; 8 bases agree with TRBD1. Per germline, CDR1 MNHEY and CDR2 SVGAGI. The V and J ends lost 4 bases and 3 bases, in that order; junction bases with no gene match: 8. This CDR3 is built from 15 residues. CDR3 residues: CASSSPATGVYEQYF. The CDR3, as DNA: TGTGCCAGCAGTTCCCCGGCGACAGGGGTCTACGAGCAGTACTTC.

This clone was recorded a few times. This chain links TRBV18 with TRBJ2-1, with D tentatively TRBD2 (6 bases). V shed 0 bases and J shed 5 bases, with 8 bases lying between them. This CDR3 comprises 14 residues. The germline gives CDR1 KGHSH, CDR2 LQKENI. For the CDR3, the DNA is TGTGCCAGCTCACCACCGGGCGGGGACAATGAGCAGTTCTTC. Its translation: CASSPPGGDNEQFF.

The genes are TRBV11-2 and TRBJ2-1; 9 bases match TRBD2. CDR1 is SGHAT, CDR2 FQNNGV, per germline. This CDR3 is 15 amino acids long. Germline trimming cut 4 bases from V and 0 bases from J; bases unmatched to any gene: 1. The CDR3 coding sequence is TGTGCCAGCAGCTCGACTAGCGGCTCCTACAATGAGCAGTTCTTC. It yields the protein CASSSTSGSYNEQFF.

The J gene is TRBJ2-3, the V gene TRBV10-1, with D unclear. V was clipped by 3 bases and J by 0 bases, with 1 base between them. The germline CDR1 and CDR2 sequences are WNHNN and SYGVQD (reference sequence). The CDR3 is 12 residues long. The CDR3 DNA sequence: TGCGCCAGCAGTGACAGCACAGATACGCAGTATTTT. Translated, it gives CASSDSTDTQYF.

The gene calls are TRBV28 and TRBJ2-7, with 9 bases matching TRBD1. Germline CDR1 MDHEN, CDR2 SYDVKM. The CDR3 is 15 residues long. The trim removed 4 bases at V and 0 bases at J, leaving 4 bases unmatched. The CDR3 nucleotides are TGTGCCAGCAGTTCCGGGACAGGGTCCTCCTACGAGCAGTACTTC. Protein product: CASSSGTGSSYEQYF.

The chain employs TRBV11-2 and TRBJ2-7, with D perhaps matching TRBD1 (6 bases). Germline V gene lookup returns CDR1 SGHAT and CDR2 FQNNGV. Deletions cut 5 bases from V and 10 bases from J, with 27 bases between. This CDR3 has 16 residues. The CDR3 spells CASSPGGGQIGREQYF. The CDR3 bases are TGTGCCAGCAGCCCTGGGGGCGGGCAAATCGGTCGAGAACAGTACTTC.